The clone carrying this T cell receptor beta chain was counted between two and nine times. As yet, its antigen is unknown. The sample is drawn from a study of yellow fever vaccine responses in identical twins. Each CDR3 protein gets one entry after TCRdb re-called the RT-PCR reads with MiXCR. The profile shows 20,000 to 25,000 distinct CDR3 sequences, about three quarters of them singletons. Overall study findings and caveats: Among the twins, the vaccine T cell response reportedly seemed partly convergent and partly personalized.

V shed 4 bases and J shed 1 base, with 11 bases lying between them. The CDR3 runs to 15 residues. The germline gives CDR1 SGHDT, CDR2 YYEEEE. The material was T cells from blood (PBMCs), unsorted or a sorted subset (not recorded which), obtained before or after yellow fever vaccination (not recorded which). This receptor was taken from a woman in her late teens or twenties who received the yellow fever vaccine. The V and J genes are TRBV5-6 and TRBJ2-2; TRBD1 or TRBD2 may be the D gene (6 bases each). Here the CDR3 reads CASSPGAGNTGELFF. CDR3 DNA sequence: TGTGCCAGCAGCCCGGGGGCAGGGAACACCGGGGAGCTGTTTTTT.